The 30 T cell receptor beta chains below were found in one sample sequenced in a study of T-cell memory formation after mild COVID-19. A single record per CDR3 protein comes from TCRdb applying MiXCR to the 5' RACE reads. The sample shows approximately 250,000 distinct CDR3 sequences, approximately 16% of them seen only once. Sequenced input: PBMCs or a T cell subset sorted from them (not recorded which). The receptors shown here come from a man between 18 and 35 years old who had mild COVID-19 (a few samples of this study predate the infection). Cell type and time point are not known.

This chain uses TRBV9 with TRBJ2-1; 8 bases line up with TRBD2. The CDR3 sequence is 14 residues long. Germline lookup yields CDR1 SGDLS and CDR2 YYNGEE. The J segment lost 12 bases and the V segment lost 3 bases, leaving 11 bases of the junction unmatched. CDR3 coding DNA: TGTGCCAGCAGCGCCGGGACGGGGGGGCTGAGGCAGTTCTTC. Its protein is CASSAGTGGLRQFF.

There are a few counts of this clonotype. The chain uses TRBV5-1 and TRBJ1-2, with a possible D match to TRBD1 (6 bases). Germline CDR1 reads SGHRS; CDR2 reads YFSETQ. The ends were cut back, 4 bases at V and 2 bases at J, with 15 bases in the middle. The CDR3 is 15 residues long. CDR3: CASSAVSQGNYGYTF. DNA for the CDR3: TGCGCCAGCAGCGCCGTGTCCCAGGGGAACTATGGCTACACCTTC.

This clonotype has just a few counts. The CDR3: CASSGPGTGERETQYF. The DNA for the CDR3 is TGTGCCAGCAGTGGGCCGGGGACAGGGGAGAGAGAGACCCAGTACTTC. This rearrangement joins TRBV28 to TRBJ2-5; 10 bases align to TRBD1. The CDR3 is made up of 16 amino acids. After removal of 5 bases from V and 4 bases from J, the junction contained 10 bases not matched to a gene. CDR1 MDHEN and CDR2 SYDVKM come from the germline V gene. Using reference TRBV28 and TRBJ2-5 for the parts outside the CDR3, the full variable domain is DVKVTQSSRYLVKRTGEKVFLECVQDMDHENMFWYRQDPGLGLRLIYFSYDVKMKEKGDIPEGYSVSREKKERFSLILESASTNQTSMYLCASSGPGTGERETQYFGPGTRLLVL.

There are a few counts of this clonotype. The J gene is TRBJ2-7, the V gene TRBV4-1, with 8 bases identical to TRBD2. CDR3 length equals 15 residues. Germline CDR1 is MGHRA and CDR2 is YSYEKL. V lost 0 bases to trimming and J lost 3 bases; unmatched junction nucleotides: 4. In DNA form, the CDR3 reads TGCGCCAGCAGCCAAGAGGCTAGCGGGTTCTACGAGCAGTACGTC. This encodes CASSQEASGFYEQYV.

This sequence joins TRBV5-1 and TRBJ1-5; D not certain. From germline, CDR1 is SGHRS and CDR2 YFSETQ. Trimming stripped 3 bases from V and 2 bases from J, with 9 bases between. There are 14 residues in the CDR3. The CDR3 DNA sequence: TGCGCCAGCAGCTCGCAAGATCGCAATCAGCCCCAGCATTTT. This gives the protein CASSSQDRNQPQHF. The full variable domain, in which reference TRBV5-1 and TRBJ1-5 provide the parts outside the CDR3, is KAGVTQTPRYLIKTRGQQVTLSCSPISGHRSVSWYQQTPGQGLQFLFEYFSETQRNKGNFPGRFSGRQFSNSRSEMNVSTLELGDSALYLCASSSQDRNQPQHFGDGTRLSIL.

The J gene is TRBJ2-3, the V gene TRBV5-1; TRBD2 agrees at 16 bases. V was clipped by 3 bases and J by 6 bases; unmatched bases: 13. The CDR3 spans 19 residues. The germline V gene has CDR1 SGHRS and CDR2 YFSETQ. This CDR3 reads CASSSPGLAGGPSRDTQYF. The DNA of the CDR3 is TGCGCCAGCAGCTCTCCGGGACTAGCGGGGGGGCCCTCTCGGGATACGCAGTATTTT.

The genes are TRBV20-1 and TRBJ1-6, with D unclear. The CDR3 spans 13 residues. The germline V gene encodes CDR1 DFQATT and CDR2 SNEGSKA (reference sequence). V dropped 0 bases and J dropped 9 bases, with 9 bases sitting between them. The CDR3 protein is CSAREVAGSPLHF. In DNA, the CDR3 is TGCAGTGCTAGAGAGGTGGCGGGTTCACCCCTCCACTTT.

At least ten counts were recorded for this clonotype. This chain joins TRBV9 and TRBJ1-5; 9 bases agree with TRBD1. V gave up 0 bases and J gave up 5 bases; unmatched junction bases: 0. Germline V gives CDR1 SGDLS, CDR2 YYNGEE. This CDR3 is built from 14 residues. The CDR3 DNA sequence: TGTGCCAGCAGCGTAGGACAGGGGGATCAGCCCCAGCATTTT. Encoded protein: CASSVGQGDQPQHF. The full variable domain, rest sourced from reference TRBV9 and TRBJ1-5, is DSGVTQTPKHLITATGQRVTLRCSPRSGDLSVYWYQQSLDQGLQFLIQYYNGEERAKGNILERFSAQQFPDLHSELNLSSLELGDSALYFCASSVGQGDQPQHFGDGTRLSIL.

The chain uses TRBV6-5 and TRBJ2-7; 7 positions match TRBD1. The germline V gene encodes CDR1 MNHEY and CDR2 SVGAGI. The CDR3 contains 15 residues. Trimming took 0 bases from V and 0 from J; bases not matched to a gene: 2. CDR3 amino acids: CASSYSTGSSYEQYF. CDR3 coding DNA: TGTGCCAGCAGTTACTCGACAGGGAGCTCCTACGAGCAGTACTTC.

This clonotype occurred a few times. The chain is built from TRBV4-1 and TRBJ2-1, with 10 bases lining up with TRBD2. The CDR3 contains 16 residues. Germline loops: CDR1 MGHRA, CDR2 YSYEKL. J lost 5 bases, V lost 4 bases, and 8 bases had no gene match. Here the CDR3 reads CASSRNRGLADNEQFF. Written as DNA, the CDR3 is TGCGCCAGCAGCCGGAACCGCGGACTAGCGGACAATGAGCAGTTCTTC.

The genes are TRBV9 and TRBJ2-2; tentatively, D is TRBD1 or TRBD2 (7 bases each). V dropped 3 bases and J dropped 6 bases, with 12 bases sitting between them. There are 14 residues in the CDR3. Germline V gives CDR1 SGDLS, CDR2 YYNGEE. The CDR3 reads CASSARGGSGELFF. The CDR3 nucleotides read TGTGCCAGCAGCGCCAGGGGGGGGTCCGGGGAGCTGTTTTTT.

CDR3 region: CAISTTSGGPSTGELFF. CDR3 DNA: TGTGCCATCTCGACGACTAGCGGGGGGCCGTCCACCGGGGAGCTGTTTTTT. V and J are TRBV10-3 and TRBJ2-2; 13 bases line up with TRBD2. CDR3 length: 17 amino acids. Germline V CDR1 and CDR2: ENHRY, SYGVKD. V trimming: 8 bases; J trimming: 4 bases; junction bases outside the gene matches: 10.

V usage is TRBV24-1 and J usage is TRBJ2-4; tentatively, D is TRBD2 (7 bases). CDR1 is KGHDR, CDR2 SFDVKD, per germline. The V end was cut by 3 bases, the J end by 5 bases, with 19 bases between. This CDR3 has 17 residues. CDR3 coding DNA: TGTGCCACCAGTGATCCACAAACAGGGAGCGGGGAAAACATTCAGTACTTC. Its translation is CATSDPQTGSGENIQYF.

The chain uses TRBV12-3 or TRBV12-4 and TRBJ2-5; D is uncertain. With 3 bases removed from V and 5 bases from J, the gap between germline ends came to 10 bases. CDR3 length: 13 residues. The CDR3 is CASSFRAWETQYF. DNA for the CDR3: TGTGCCAGCAGTTTTCGGGCTTGGGAGACCCAGTACTTC.

The chain has TRBV12-3 or TRBV12-4 and TRBJ2-7; D is ambiguous. The CDR3 spans 12 residues. V was clipped by 4 bases and J by 4 bases, with 8 bases between them. The CDR3 protein is CASSSTAYEQYF. Written as DNA, the CDR3 is TGTGCCAGCAGTTCAACAGCTTACGAGCAGTACTTC.

The table lists this clonotype with a few counts. The genes are TRBV5-1 and TRBJ2-5; D is ambiguous. CDR1 SGHRS and CDR2 YFSETQ come from the germline V gene. This CDR3 has 13 residues. V was cut by 1 base and J by 3 bases, with 7 bases left in between. Here the CDR3 DNA reads TGCGCCAGCAGCTTGAGCTTGAAAGAGACCCAGTACTTC. The encoded protein is CASSLSLKETQYF.

As regards this clonotype: The CDR3 does not end in the conserved phenylalanine or tryptophan, so this is likely a read error. This chain links TRBV7-9 with TRBJ1-1; tentative D call: TRBD1 (5 bases). The CDR3 has 13 amino acids. Germline assignment: CDR1 SEHNR and CDR2 FQNEAQ (reference sequence). V gave up 6 bases and J gave up 4 bases, with 12 bases separating them. The CDR3 DNA is TGTGCCAGCAGGCCGACAGTCCTCACTGAAGCTTTCCTT. Its protein is CASRPTVLTEAFL.

The chain links TRBV5-1 to TRBJ2-1; 7 bases align to TRBD2. This CDR3 has 12 amino acids. Trimming cost V 3 bases and J 9 bases; bases outside gene matches: 3. Germline assignment: CDR1 SGHRS and CDR2 YFSETQ. Written as DNA, the CDR3 is TGCGCCAGCAGCTGGGGAGGGAGTGAGCAGTTCTTC. It specifies CASSWGGSEQFF. The full variable domain, rest sourced from reference TRBV5-1 and TRBJ2-1, is KAGVTQTPRYLIKTRGQQVTLSCSPISGHRSVSWYQQTPGQGLQFLFEYFSETQRNKGNFPGRFSGRQFSNSRSEMNVSTLELGDSALYLCASSWGGSEQFFGPGTRLTVL.

This clonotype was observed at least ten times. The chain carries TRBV5-1 and TRBJ1-2; D is uncertain. Germline V gives CDR1 SGHRS, CDR2 YFSETQ. Trimming stripped 0 bases from V and 4 bases from J, with 13 bases between. This CDR3 is built from 15 residues. CDR3 DNA: TGCGCCAGCAGCTTGGAAACGGGGAACCTCTATGGCTACACCTTC. Encoded protein: CASSLETGNLYGYTF.

This clonotype was seen only a few times. The genes are TRBV4-1 and TRBJ2-5; possibly TRBD1 for D (5 bases). Per germline, CDR1 MGHRA and CDR2 YSYEKL. The CDR3 has 15 amino acids. V lost 2 bases, J lost 9 bases, and 19 bases lay in between. CDR3 in amino acids: CASSQLATEREAQYF. For the CDR3, the DNA is TGCGCCAGCAGCCAACTTGCGACAGAAAGAGAAGCCCAGTACTTC.

The V gene is TRBV6-5, the J gene TRBJ1-2; 7 bases line up with TRBD1. Trimming took 0 bases from V and 8 from J; bases not matched to a gene: 6. Germline V lookup: CDR1 MNHEY, CDR2 SVGAGI. CDR3 length: 14 residues. The CDR3 sequence: CASSYSTRQGGYTF. CDR3 in DNA: TGTGCCAGCAGTTACTCGACTAGACAGGGAGGCTACACCTTC.

The chain carries TRBV7-9 and TRBJ2-2; 11 nucleotides agree with TRBD2. The germline gives CDR1 SEHNR, CDR2 FQNEAQ (reference sequence). V lost 4 bases to trimming and J lost 2 bases; unmatched junction nucleotides: 6. The CDR3 is 17 amino acids. The CDR3 reads CASSYQGLADNTGELFF. CDR3 nucleotide sequence: TGTGCCAGCAGCTATCAGGGACTAGCGGATAACACCGGGGAGCTGTTTTTT.

The chain joins TRBV4-3 to TRBJ2-1; 9 bases are shared with TRBD1. The trim removed 4 bases at V and 3 bases at J, leaving 4 bases unmatched. This CDR3 contains 15 residues. Germline loops: CDR1 LGHNA, CDR2 YSLEER. CDR3 DNA: TGCGCCAGCAGCCTTACAGGGGGCATCTACAATGAGCAGTTCTTC. It encodes CASSLTGGIYNEQFF.

The rearrangement uses TRBV28 and TRBJ2-5; D not certain. Germline V gene lookup returns CDR1 MDHEN and CDR2 SYDVKM. V lost 10 bases and J 5 bases, leaving 17 bases between the germline ends. The CDR3 is made up of 13 amino acids. The CDR3 loop reads CATRSLPGETQYF. CDR3 DNA: TGTGCCACCCGGTCCCTTCCTGGTGAGACCCAGTACTTC.

The CDR3 nucleotides read TGCAGCGTTGCAGGGACGGGAGCGGCCGAGCAGTACTTC. Translation gives CSVAGTGAAEQYF. The chain recombines TRBV29-1 with TRBJ2-7; D may be TRBD2 (6 bases). Per germline, CDR1 SQVTM and CDR2 ANQGSEA. V was trimmed by 4 bases and J by 6 bases, leaving 16 bases between them. CDR3 length: 13 residues.

J is TRBJ2-5 and V is TRBV5-1; 9 bases align to TRBD1. V gave up 5 bases and J gave up 5 bases; unmatched junction bases: 10. In germline, CDR1 is SGHRS, CDR2 YFSETQ. The CDR3 runs 15 residues. The CDR3 is CASRPPGQGWETQYF. The DNA for the CDR3 is TGCGCCAGCAGGCCACCGGGACAGGGTTGGGAGACCCAGTACTTC.

This clonotype was seen more than once but under ten times. The rearrangement uses TRBV29-1 and TRBJ2-7; no reliable D call. The CDR3 is made up of 11 amino acids. From germline, CDR1 is SQVTM and CDR2 ANQGSEA. Trimming took 6 bases from V and 3 from J, leaving 9 bases between them. CDR3 residues: CSVRENYEQYV. The CDR3, as DNA: TGCAGCGTGCGAGAGAACTACGAGCAGTACGTC.

The chain joins TRBV9 to TRBJ1-1; D gene ambiguous. V lost 1 base to trimming and J lost 5 bases, with 9 bases between them. The CDR3 runs 13 residues. Per germline, CDR1 SGDLS and CDR2 YYNGEE. In nucleotides, the CDR3 is TGTGCCAGCAGCGTACAGGTTTGGACTGAAGCTTTCTTT. Protein: CASSVQVWTEAFF.

The J gene is TRBJ2-3, the V gene TRBV7-9, with 8 bases fitting TRBD2. The CDR3 length is 14 residues. Per germline, CDR1 SEHNR and CDR2 FQNEAQ (reference sequence). In nucleotides, the CDR3 is TGTGCAAGTCGCACGGGGGGGTTCACAGATACGCAGTATTTT. Translation gives CASRTGGFTDTQYF.

The rearrangement joins TRBV27 to TRBJ2-4; weak D call: TRBD2 (6 bases). Germline V gene sequence: CDR1 MNHEY, CDR2 SMNVEV (reference sequence). This CDR3 is built from 12 residues. Trimming stripped 8 bases from V and 10 bases from J, with 15 bases between. Written as DNA, the CDR3 is TGTGCCAGCCGGGACTGGCGGAATATTCAGTACTTC. Protein sequence: CASRDWRNIQYF.